A selection of T cell receptor beta chains follows, all from one sample in a study of tumor-infiltrating lymphocytes in primary liver carcinoma. TCRdb passed the multiplex PCR reads through MiXCR, listing each CDR3 protein once. This table has about 120,000 distinct CDR3 sequences, 65% appearing once. Sequences were obtained from liver tumor tissue from sampling region 1. These receptors were taken from a woman aged 55-70 years with primary liver carcinoma and hepatitis B virus infection. The CDR3 runs from the conserved cysteine through the conserved F or W. D genes are given only for firm matches. Where a row states a size, it is once, few, many or the class of an expanded clone; other rows omit it.

TRBJ2-5 TRBV28 NA 13 NA CANSLAGQETQYF TGTGCCAACAGTTTAGCCGGTCAAGAGACCCAGTACTTC
TRBJ2-1 TRBV29-1 NA 14 NA CSAESWISANEQFF TGCAGCGCCGAATCCTGGATTAGCGCCAATGAGCAGTTCTTC
TRBJ2-7 TRBV11-2 once 15 TRBD2 CTSSRVGLAVYEQYF TGTACCAGCAGCCGTGTCGGACTAGCGGTTTACGAGCAGTACTTC
TRBJ2-3 TRBV24-1 NA 14 NA CAISDLGETDTQYF TGTGCCATCAGTGATTTAGGCGAGACAGATACGCAGTATTTT
TRBJ2-2 TRBV11-2 NA 13 NA CASSLDRTASYFF TGTGCCAGCAGCTTAGATAGGACTGCGAGCTATTTTTTT
TRBJ1-5 TRBV5-6 many 16 TRBD1 CASSLAGTGDNQPQHF TGTGCCAGCAGCTTGGCCGGGACAGGGGACAATCAGCCCCAGCATTTT
TRBJ2-1 TRBV4-1 once 17 TRBD2 CASSQDFGVSGYNEQLF TGCGCCAGCAGCCAAGATTTCGGAGTTAGCGGGTACAATGAGCAGTTGTTC
TRBJ2-1 TRBV14 NA 16 NA CTISQVGGTGLGEQFF TGTACCATCAGCCAAGTGGGCGGGACTGGCCTTGGTGAGCAGTTCTTC
TRBJ1-1 TRBV11-2 NA 12 TRBD1 CASLESGGGAFF TGTGCCAGCTTAGAGTCAGGGGGTGGAGCTTTCTTT
TRBJ2-1 TRBV11-2 NA 17 TRBD2 CASSRRLAVGPGNEQFF TGTGCCAGCAGCAGGAGACTAGCGGTAGGACCGGGGAATGAGCAGTTCTTC
TRBJ2-7 TRBV11-1 NA 14 NA CASSSIGSSYEQYF TGTGCCAGCAGTTCAATAGGGTCCTCCTACGAGCAGTACTTC
TRBJ1-1 TRBV7-9 NA 13 TRBD1 CASSAGQGEIALF TGTGCCAGCAGCGCGGGACAGGGCGAGATTGCTCTCTTT
TRBJ1-1 TRBV4-2 NA 14 NA CACSLRIGNTEAFF TGCGCCTGCAGCCTTAGGATCGGAAACACTGAAGCCTTCTTT
TRBJ1-3 TRBV14 NA 13 NA CASSQGRRNTIYF TGTGCCAGCAGCCAAGGTCGGAGAAACACCATATATTTT
TRBJ2-5 TRBV28 NA 13 NA CASSSYGWAAIHF TGTGCCAGCAGTTCTTACGGGTGGGCCGCCATACACTTC
TRBJ2-1 TRBV28 NA 12 TRBD2 CASSSLAGKTFF TGTGCCAGCAGTTCACTAGCGGGAAAAACGTTCTTC
TRBJ1-2 TRBV29-1 NA 15 NA CSANGWPRGSYGYTF TGCAGCGCCAACGGGTGGCCGCGGGGTAGCTATGGCTACACCTTC
TRBJ2-2 TRBV5-1 NA 14 NA CASSVHMDTGELFF TGCGCCAGCAGCGTACACATGGACACCGGGGAGCTGTTTTTT
TRBJ1-5 TRBV10-2 NA 14 NA CASSESSSVKPQHF TGCGCCAGCAGTGAGTCCTCGTCGGTTAAGCCCCAGCACTTT
TRBJ2-5 TRBV11-2 many 13 NA CASSLGDQETQYF TGTGCCAGCAGCTTAGGGGACCAAGAGACCCAGTACTTC
TRBJ2-5 TRBV5-1 once 15 TRBD2 CTSSLALAGQETQYF TGCACCAGCAGCTTGGCACTAGCGGGACAAGAGACCCAGTACTTC
TRBJ2-7 TRBV4-2 few 17 NA CASRQDFRGTSSYEQYF TGTGCCAGCAGACAAGATTTTCGCGGGACGAGCTCCTACGAACAGTACTTC
TRBJ2-5 TRBV11-2 NA 20 NA CANSLGLSPRRGGWQETQYF TGTGCCAACAGCTTAGGCCTAAGCCCGAGAAGGGGTGGGTGGCAAGAGACCCAGTACTTC
TRBJ2-6 TRBV5-1 NA 13 NA CASNPAGANVLTF TGCGCCAGCAACCCAGCTGGGGCCAACGTCCTGACTTTC
TRBJ2-7 TRBV2 NA 18 TRBD1 CASSVTVIPTGGTYEQYF TGTGCCAGCAGTGTCACCGTCATCCCAACAGGGGGGACCTACGAGCAGTACTTC
TRBJ2-7 TRBV11-2 NA 16 NA CASNPPGAATLYEHYF TGTGCCAGCAACCCGCCTGGAGCGGCGACCCTCTACGAGCATTACTTC
TRBJ2-3 TRBV25-1 NA 15 NA CASTDVGGRTDTQYF TGTGCCAGCACAGACGTCGGGGGCCGGACAGATACGCAGTATTTT
TRBJ2-2 TRBV29-1 many 14 NA CSVVASLNTGELFF TGCAGCGTTGTTGCCAGCCTGAACACCGGGGAGCTGTTTTTT
TRBJ2-3 TRBV6-4 few 15 NA CASSRFGEPADTQYF TGTGCCAGCAGTCGCTTCGGCGAACCCGCAGATACGCAGTATTTT
TRBJ2-4 TRBV5-1 few 18 TRBD1 CASSLAPTQGAGKNIQYF TGCGCCAGCAGCTTGGCCCCTACACAGGGGGCTGGCAAAAACATTCAGTACTTC
TRBJ2-7 TRBV29-1 many 13 TRBD1 CSVTPTGGYEQYF TGCAGCGTTACCCCGACAGGGGGCTACGAGCAGTACTTC
TRBJ2-7 TRBV24-1 NA 15 NA CATSDPGLGVYEQYF TGTGCCACCAGTGATCCGGGACTGGGGGTCTACGAGCAGTACTTC